The next 32 T cell receptor beta chains were all read from a single sample in a study of blood T cells in healthy people across ages (dated by TCRdb to between 2015 and 2017). Library creation used 5' RACE. The instrument was an Illumina HiSeq 2500. A second PCR of roughly 7 to 11 cycles was performed with a sample-barcoded 5' primer and a J-beta primer mix. Through fastp at Q25 and MiXCR, TCRdb rebuilt clones from the public reads, retaining in-frame beta chains. When rows share a CDR3 protein, they turn into one entry using the most common DNA and genes. The sample table records about 1,800,000 distinct CDR3 sequences; roughly 27% of these occur just once. About 7.7% of the sample comes from the top ten. Material: blood. The source is a woman aged 30 to 39 in good health.

The chain employs TRBV3-1 and TRBJ2-3; D is perhaps TRBD1 (6 bases). Deletions cut 0 bases from V and 6 bases from J, with 16 bases between. The V gene's germline CDR1 is LGHDT and CDR2 YNNKEL (reference sequence). The length of the CDR3 is 16 residues. The DNA of the CDR3 is TGTGCCAGCAGCCAAGATAACGAGGGGGTACGGGATACGCAGTATTTT. Translated: CASSQDNEGVRDTQYF.

The chain combines TRBV20-1 with TRBJ2-7, with 7 bases identical to TRBD1. V lost 3 bases to trimming and J lost 3 bases; unmatched junction nucleotides: 8. Germline-derived CDR1 and CDR2 are DFQATT and SNEGSKA (reference sequence). This CDR3 has 14 residues. The CDR3 loop is CSARGEQGNYEQYF. CDR3 DNA sequence: TGCAGTGCTAGGGGGGAACAGGGGAACTACGAGCAGTACTTC.

The V gene is TRBV4-2, the J gene TRBJ2-2; 9 bases agree with TRBD2. V dropped 1 base and J dropped 4; count of bases not matched to a gene: 10. Germline values: CDR1 LGHNA, CDR2 YNFKEQ. CDR3 length: 18 amino acids. In DNA form, the CDR3 reads TGTGCCAGCAGCCAAGTGACAGCGGGGGGCCGAAGCACCGGGGAGCTGTTTTTT. It yields the protein CASSQVTAGGRSTGELFF.

The chain is built from TRBV20-1 and TRBJ1-3; TRBD1 might be the D (6 bases). With 6 bases removed from V and 0 bases from J, the gap between germline ends came to 21 bases. The CDR3 loop spans 17 amino acids. CDR1 is DFQATT and CDR2 is SNEGSKA in the germline V gene (reference sequence). The CDR3 loop is CSAQIEYRASSGNTIYF. CDR3 bases: TGCAGTGCCCAGATAGAGTACAGGGCCAGCTCTGGAAACACCATATATTTT.

This clonotype occurred many times. The chain employs TRBV29-1 and TRBJ2-1; the D gene is possibly TRBD2 (6 bases). In germline, CDR1 is SQVTM, CDR2 ANQGSEA. Deletions cut 6 bases from V and 4 bases from J, with 16 bases between. This CDR3 has 14 amino acids. The CDR3 DNA sequence: TGCAGCGTCGGATTAAGACTAGAATACAATGAGCAGTTCTTC. It yields the protein CSVGLRLEYNEQFF.

A few counts support this clonotype. The V and J genes are TRBV10-3 and TRBJ2-1; D might be TRBD1 (5 bases). The CDR3 is made up of 15 amino acids. Germline assignment: CDR1 ENHRY and CDR2 SYGVKD. V shed 1 base and J shed 2 bases, with 9 bases lying between them. For the CDR3, the DNA is TGTGCCATCAGTGAGTTGGGGCCTACCTACAATGAGCAGTTCTTC. It codes for CAISELGPTYNEQFF.

This clonotype has more than one count but fewer than ten. CDR3 DNA: TGCGCCAGCAGCCAAGGGGGAGGTTTGAGCTATGGCTACACCTTC. Amino acid sequence: CASSQGGGLSYGYTF. The chain has TRBV4-1 and TRBJ1-2, with D unclear. Germline V gene lookup returns CDR1 MGHRA and CDR2 YSYEKL. V shed 1 base and J shed 4 bases, with 13 bases lying between them. The CDR3 has 15 residues.

This clonotype showed up just a few times. The chain carries TRBV10-3 and TRBJ2-5, with unresolved D. Trimming removed 2 bases at V and 11 bases at J, with 12 bases between. Germline V gives CDR1 ENHRY, CDR2 SYGVKD. CDR3 length: 12 amino acids. The CDR3 nucleotides read TGTGCCATCAGTGAGACAAACAATGGGCAGTACTTC. The encoded protein is CAISETNNGQYF.

This clonotype was counted many times. The chain uses TRBV15 and TRBJ2-1; 9 nucleotides line up with TRBD1. The CDR3 runs to 15 residues. The J segment lost 5 bases and the V segment lost 0 bases, leaving 2 bases of the junction unmatched. Germline loops: CDR1 LNHNV, CDR2 YYDKDF (reference sequence). This CDR3 reads CATSREGQGNNEQFF. Here the CDR3 DNA reads TGTGCCACCAGCAGAGAGGGACAGGGAAACAATGAGCAGTTCTTC.

A few counts support this clonotype. This chain joins TRBV20-1 and TRBJ2-5; the match to TRBD2 covers 11 bases. This CDR3 is 16 amino acids long. J gave up 5 bases and V 6 bases, and 14 bases lay outside the gene matches. Germline CDR1 is DFQATT and CDR2 is SNEGSKA (reference sequence). CDR3 sequence: CSATTSGSGGYETQYF. DNA for the CDR3: TGCAGTGCAACTACTAGCGGGAGCGGGGGGTATGAGACCCAGTACTTC.

The chain uses TRBV20-1 and TRBJ2-1; D is possibly TRBD1 or TRBD2 (7 bases each). V was clipped by 0 bases and J by 1 base, with 13 bases between them. This CDR3 region has 16 residues. Germline loops: CDR1 DFQATT, CDR2 SNEGSKA (reference sequence). CDR3 region: CSARDLQGGSYNEQFF. In DNA form, the CDR3 reads TGCAGTGCTAGAGATCTCCAGGGGGGGTCCTACAATGAGCAGTTCTTC.

This clonotype was counted between two and nine times. J is TRBJ1-1 and V is TRBV11-2; no firm D call. The CDR3 has 14 residues. V was shortened by 3 bases and J by 0 bases, with 8 bases between the two germline ends. Germline CDR1 is SGHAT and CDR2 is FQNNGV. Here the CDR3 reads CASSFPRLNTEAFF. The CDR3 DNA is TGTGCCAGCAGCTTTCCTAGATTGAACACTGAAGCTTTCTTT.

At least ten counts were recorded for this clonotype. V usage is TRBV11-2 and J usage is TRBJ1-2; D is unresolved. V gave up 3 bases and J gave up 8 bases, with 10 bases separating them. This CDR3 region has 12 residues. Germline V lookup: CDR1 SGHAT, CDR2 FQNNGV. CDR3 amino acids: CASSLAGLGYTF. CDR3 bases: TGTGCCAGCAGCTTGGCGGGTCTGGGCTACACCTTC.

The V and J genes are TRBV2 and TRBJ2-1; D is uncertain. Trimming pared 8 bases from V and 8 bases from J, leaving 13 bases between. Per germline, CDR1 SNHLY and CDR2 FYNNEI. This CDR3 is built from 12 residues. CDR3 coding DNA: TGTGCCAGCCGTAGAGAGTCGGATGAGCAGTTCTTC. It yields the protein CASRRESDEQFF.

This clonotype came up many times. One end of the junction fails to match germline, which may point to a read error. The chain couples TRBV4-1 to TRBJ2-7; 9 bases match TRBD2. The CDR3 is 15 residues long. Per germline, CDR1 MGHRA and CDR2 YSYEKL. CDR3 amino acids: CTSSQVVAGAYEQYF. In DNA form, the CDR3 reads TGCACCAGCAGCCAAGTGGTAGCGGGGGCCTACGAGCAGTACTTC.

This clonotype appeared a few times. The chain recombines TRBV7-2 with TRBJ2-7; 12 bases fit TRBD2. CDR1 and CDR2 from the germline V gene are SGHTA and FQGNSA. The junction had 9 bases not matched to a gene; V was cut back by 3 bases and J by 3 bases. CDR3 size: 17 residues. The CDR3 is CASSLAVGLAGDYEQYF. As DNA, the CDR3 is TGTGCCAGCAGCTTGGCGGTGGGACTAGCGGGCGACTACGAGCAGTACTTC.

This clonotype came up a few times. The gene calls are TRBV5-1 and TRBJ2-3; TRBD2 aligns across 12 bases. The CDR3 is made up of 15 amino acids. V lost 4 bases and J lost 6; bases outside the gene matches: 6. CDR1 is SGHRS, CDR2 YFSETQ, per germline. The CDR3 DNA reads TGCGCCAGCAGCGACCCTAGCGGGAGGGGTGATACGCAGTATTTT. This translates into CASSDPSGRGDTQYF.

This clonotype has a count of ten or more. The gene calls are TRBV12-3 or TRBV12-4 and TRBJ2-3; 12 bases agree with TRBD2. Unmatched junction bases numbered 5, after V lost 0 bases and J lost 7 bases. CDR3 length: 16 residues. In nucleotides, the CDR3 is TGTGCCAGCAGTTTAGCACTAGCGGGAGGCAGGAATACGCAGTATTTT. Amino acid sequence: CASSLALAGGRNTQYF.

This clonotype has just a few counts. The chain couples TRBV4-2 to TRBJ2-1; TRBD2 might be the D (6 bases). Germline V gene sequence: CDR1 LGHNA, CDR2 YNFKEQ. The CDR3 runs to 15 residues. Trimming removed 3 bases from V and 8 bases from J, with 17 bases in between. The CDR3 DNA reads as TGTGCCAGCAGCCACCAGACTAGTCTCGTCGATGAGCAGTTCTTC. Residues: CASSHQTSLVDEQFF.

In this sample, this clonotype turned up a few times. This sequence joins TRBV27 and TRBJ2-7; perhaps TRBD1 as D (6 bases). The CDR3 consists of 14 residues. With 3 bases removed from V and 3 bases from J, the gap between germline ends came to 12 bases. The germline V gene has CDR1 MNHEY and CDR2 SMNVEV (reference sequence). Here the CDR3 reads CASSLNEQGYEQYF. The CDR3 coding sequence is TGTGCCAGCAGTTTGAACGAACAGGGCTACGAGCAGTACTTC.

This clonotype has at least ten counts. V usage is TRBV5-1 and J usage is TRBJ2-2; no reliable D call. The germline V gene encodes CDR1 SGHRS and CDR2 YFSETQ. The CDR3 consists of 14 residues. Trimming took 0 bases from V and 1 from J, leaving 4 bases between them. The CDR3 DNA reads as TGCGCCAGCAGCTTGGGGGTGAACACCGGGGAGCTGTTTTTT. As protein: CASSLGVNTGELFF.

The chain couples TRBV29-1 to TRBJ1-1; TRBD1 matches at 10 bases. The germline gives CDR1 SQVTM, CDR2 ANQGSEA. V was pared by 5 bases and J by 11 bases, with 8 bases of the junction left unmatched. This CDR3 comprises 12 residues. The CDR3 DNA follows: TGCAGCGTTCTTGGACAGGGGGAATTTGCTTTCTTT. It encodes CSVLGQGEFAFF.

The V and J genes are TRBV5-1 and TRBJ2-3; D uncertain. V lost 2 bases to trimming and J lost 2 bases, with 9 bases between them. The V gene's germline CDR1 is SGHRS and CDR2 YFSETQ. CDR3 size: 14 residues. The CDR3 loop is CASSFLGYTDTQYF. The CDR3 coding sequence is TGCGCCAGCAGCTTTCTGGGGTACACAGATACGCAGTATTTT.

This clonotype was counted only a few times. This may be a read error: a much more frequent sequence differs by one nucleotide. The chain links TRBV9 to TRBJ2-7, with 10 bases aligning to TRBD1. V gave up 7 bases and J gave up 5 bases; unmatched junction bases: 12. The CDR3 is 15 residues long. The germline V gene encodes CDR1 SGDLS and CDR2 YYNGEE. As DNA, the CDR3 is TGTGCCAGCGGCGAGGAGGACAGGGGGATCCACGAGCAGTACTTC. This codes for CASGEEDRGIHEQYF. Drawing the rest from reference TRBV9 and TRBJ2-7, the complete variable domain is DSGVTQTPKHLITATGQRVTLRCSPRSGDLSVYWYQQSLDQGLQFLIQYYNGEERAKGNILERFSAQQFPDLHSELNLSSLELGDSALYFCASGEEDRGIHEQYFGPGTRLTVT.

A few counts support this clonotype. The chain carries TRBV7-2 and TRBJ1-2; maybe TRBD1 (5 bases). In germline, CDR1 is SGHTA, CDR2 FQGNSA. Trimming cost V 2 bases and J 4 bases, with 14 bases left between them. The CDR3 length is 15 residues. The CDR3 bases are TGTGCCAGCAGCTTAAAGGGGCAGGCACCCTATGGCTACACCTTC. Translation: CASSLKGQAPYGYTF.

The V call is TRBV10-3, the J call TRBJ2-5; 7 bases fit TRBD1. CDR3 length: 13 amino acids. From germline, CDR1 is ENHRY and CDR2 SYGVKD. The J segment lost 0 bases and the V segment lost 6 bases, leaving 1 base of the junction unmatched. The CDR3 DNA follows: TGTGCCATCAGGGGGACAGACCAAGAGACCCAGTACTTC. This translates into CAIRGTDQETQYF.

The J gene is TRBJ2-3, the V gene TRBV20-1; D call uncertain. This CDR3 comprises 14 residues. The ends were cut back, 5 bases at V and 0 bases at J, with 12 bases in the middle. Germline CDR1 DFQATT, CDR2 SNEGSKA (reference sequence). CDR3 coding DNA: TGCAGTGCTTCCGAGACGTCTAGCACAGATACGCAGTATTTT. Translated: CSASETSSTDTQYF.

This clonotype showed up just a few times. The rearrangement uses TRBV28 and TRBJ2-7; 9 positions agree with TRBD1. This CDR3 comprises 15 residues. In germline, CDR1 is MDHEN, CDR2 SYDVKM. Trimming removed 7 bases from V and 1 base from J; junction bases left unmatched: 8. CDR3 residues: CASIHIGTGSYEQYF. DNA of the CDR3: TGTGCCAGCATCCACATCGGGACAGGGTCCTACGAGCAGTACTTC.

The V and J genes are TRBV6-2 or TRBV6-3 and TRBJ2-3; D ambiguous. In germline, CDR1 is MNHEY, CDR2 SVGEGT. V dropped 5 bases and J dropped 6 bases, with 12 bases sitting between them. This CDR3 has 13 amino acids. The CDR3 reads CASSATHGDTQYF. DNA for the CDR3: TGTGCCAGCAGTGCAACACACGGGGATACGCAGTATTTT.

This clonotype occurred a few times. This chain joins TRBV28 and TRBJ1-2; D is undetermined. Per the germline V gene, CDR1 is MDHEN and CDR2 is SYDVKM. V lost 2 bases to trimming and J lost 3 bases, with 10 bases between them. The CDR3 has 14 residues. The CDR3: CASSLKGLDYGYTF. As DNA, the CDR3 is TGTGCCAGCAGTTTAAAGGGTTTAGACTATGGCTACACCTTC.

The chain is built from TRBV9 and TRBJ2-1; possible D gene TRBD2, 6 bases. Germline loops: CDR1 SGDLS, CDR2 YYNGEE. Trimming left V 4 bases short and J 7 bases short, with 21 bases between. CDR3 length: 16 amino acids. CDR3 in amino acids: CASSPGESGMRNEQFF. DNA for the CDR3: TGTGCCAGCAGCCCGGGGGAGAGTGGTATGAGGAATGAGCAGTTCTTC.

This clonotype showed up just a few times. The chain joins TRBV7-9 to TRBJ2-1; D unclear. Germline V lookup: CDR1 SEHNR, CDR2 FQNEAQ (reference sequence). The CDR3 length is 13 residues. The germline V and J ends were trimmed by 5 bases and 6 bases, with 11 bases remaining between them. CDR3 nucleotide sequence: TGTGCCAGCAGCGGGATGGGGTCCAATGAGCAGTTCTTC. The encoded protein is CASSGMGSNEQFF.